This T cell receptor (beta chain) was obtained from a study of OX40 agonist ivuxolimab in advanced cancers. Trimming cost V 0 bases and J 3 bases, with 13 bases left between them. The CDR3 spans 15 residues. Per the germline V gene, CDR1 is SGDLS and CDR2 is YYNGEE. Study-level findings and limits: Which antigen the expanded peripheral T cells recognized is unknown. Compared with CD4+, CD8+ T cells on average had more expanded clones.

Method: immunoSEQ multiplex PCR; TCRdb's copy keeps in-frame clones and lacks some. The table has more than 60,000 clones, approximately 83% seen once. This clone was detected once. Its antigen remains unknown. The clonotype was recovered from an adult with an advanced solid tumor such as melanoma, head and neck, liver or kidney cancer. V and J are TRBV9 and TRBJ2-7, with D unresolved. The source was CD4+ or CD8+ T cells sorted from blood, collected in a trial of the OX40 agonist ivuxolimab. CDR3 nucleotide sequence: TGTGCCAGCAGCGTAGCCGCCCAGCCGCACTACGAGCAGTACTTC. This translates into CASSVAAQPHYEQYF.